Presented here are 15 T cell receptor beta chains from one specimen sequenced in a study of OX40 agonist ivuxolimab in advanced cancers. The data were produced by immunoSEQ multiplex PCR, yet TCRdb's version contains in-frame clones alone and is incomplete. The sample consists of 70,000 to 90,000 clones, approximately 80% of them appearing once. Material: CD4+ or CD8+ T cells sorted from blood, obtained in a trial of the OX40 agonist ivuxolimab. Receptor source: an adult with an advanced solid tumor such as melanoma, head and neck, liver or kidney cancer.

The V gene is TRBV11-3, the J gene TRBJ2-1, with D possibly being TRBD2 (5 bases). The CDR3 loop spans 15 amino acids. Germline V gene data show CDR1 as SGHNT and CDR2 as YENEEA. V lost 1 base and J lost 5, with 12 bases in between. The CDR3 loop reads CASSLGAGRDNEQFF. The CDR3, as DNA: TGTGCCAGCAGCTTAGGGGCGGGCAGAGACAATGAGCAGTTCTTC.

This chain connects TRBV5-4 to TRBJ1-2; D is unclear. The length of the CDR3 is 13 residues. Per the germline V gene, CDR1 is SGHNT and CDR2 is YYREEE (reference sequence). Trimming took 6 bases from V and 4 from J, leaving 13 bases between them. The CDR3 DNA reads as TGTGCCAGCATCAAGAGAGACACCTATGGCTACACCTTC. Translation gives CASIKRDTYGYTF.

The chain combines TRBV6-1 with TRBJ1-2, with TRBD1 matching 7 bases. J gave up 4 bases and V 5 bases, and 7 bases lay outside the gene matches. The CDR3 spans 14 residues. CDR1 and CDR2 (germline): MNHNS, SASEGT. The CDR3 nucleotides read TGTGCCAGCAGTATTGGACAGGAGGTCTATGGCTACACCTTC. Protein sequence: CASSIGQEVYGYTF.

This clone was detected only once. Written as DNA, the CDR3 is TGTGCCAGCAGCTTTGCGGGTACCGGGGAGCTGTTTTTT. This codes for CASSFAGTGELFF. The chain combines TRBV5-5 with TRBJ2-2; a possible D gene is TRBD2 (5 bases). The CDR3 is 13 residues long. V lost 2 bases, J lost 5 bases, and 7 bases lay in between. Germline V CDR1 and CDR2: SGHKS, YYEKEE (reference sequence). The complete variable domain, with remaining parts taken from reference TRBV5-5 and TRBJ2-2, reads DAGVTQSPTHLIKTRGQQVTLRCSPISGHKSVSWYQQVLGQGPQFIFQYYEKEERGRGNFPDRFSARQFPNYSSELNVNALLLGDSALYLCASSFAGTGELFFGEGSRLTVL.

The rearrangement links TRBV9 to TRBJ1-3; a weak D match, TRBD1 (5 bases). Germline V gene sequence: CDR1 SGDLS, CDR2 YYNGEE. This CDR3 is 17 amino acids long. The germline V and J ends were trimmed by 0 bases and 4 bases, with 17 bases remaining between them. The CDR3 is CASSVESPAGSGNTIYF. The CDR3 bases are TGTGCCAGCAGCGTAGAAAGTCCGGCAGGGTCCGGAAACACCATATATTTT. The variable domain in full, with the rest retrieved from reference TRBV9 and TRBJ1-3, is DSGVTQTPKHLITATGQRVTLRCSPRSGDLSVYWYQQSLDQGLQFLIQYYNGEERAKGNILERFSAQQFPDLHSELNLSSLELGDSALYFCASSVESPAGSGNTIYFGEGSWLTVV.

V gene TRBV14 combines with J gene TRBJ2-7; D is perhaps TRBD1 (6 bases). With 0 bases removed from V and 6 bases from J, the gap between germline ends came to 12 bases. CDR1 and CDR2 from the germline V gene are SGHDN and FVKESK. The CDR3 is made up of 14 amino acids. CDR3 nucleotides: TGTGCCAGCAGCCAAGAGTTTACAGGGAGCGAGCAGTACTTC. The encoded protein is CASSQEFTGSEQYF.

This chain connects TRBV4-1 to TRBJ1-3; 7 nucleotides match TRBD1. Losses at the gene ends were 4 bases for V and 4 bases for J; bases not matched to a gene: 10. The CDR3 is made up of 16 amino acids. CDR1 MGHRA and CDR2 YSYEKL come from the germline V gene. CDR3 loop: CASSLNFGTDGNTIYF. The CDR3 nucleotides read TGCGCCAGCAGCCTTAACTTCGGGACAGACGGAAACACCATATATTTT.

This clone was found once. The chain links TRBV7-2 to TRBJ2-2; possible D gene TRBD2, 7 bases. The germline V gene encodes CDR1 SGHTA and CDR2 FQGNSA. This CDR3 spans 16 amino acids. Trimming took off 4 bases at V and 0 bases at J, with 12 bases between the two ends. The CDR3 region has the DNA TGTGCCAGCAGCTCTAGGGGGGGAGCGAACACCGGGGAGCTGTTTTTT. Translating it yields CASSSRGGANTGELFF.

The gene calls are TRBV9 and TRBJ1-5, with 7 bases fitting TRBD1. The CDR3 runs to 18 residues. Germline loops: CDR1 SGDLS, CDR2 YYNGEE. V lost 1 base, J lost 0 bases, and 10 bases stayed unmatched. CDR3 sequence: CASSVQDRIINSNQPQHF. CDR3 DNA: TGTGCCAGCAGCGTACAGGACAGGATTATAAATAGCAATCAGCCCCAGCATTTT.

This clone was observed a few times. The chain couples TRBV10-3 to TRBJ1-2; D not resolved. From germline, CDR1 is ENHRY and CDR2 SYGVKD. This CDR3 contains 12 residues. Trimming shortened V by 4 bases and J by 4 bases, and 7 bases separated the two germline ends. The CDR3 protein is CAISGRSYGYTF. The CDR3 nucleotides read TGTGCCATCAGTGGCAGGAGCTATGGCTACACCTTC.

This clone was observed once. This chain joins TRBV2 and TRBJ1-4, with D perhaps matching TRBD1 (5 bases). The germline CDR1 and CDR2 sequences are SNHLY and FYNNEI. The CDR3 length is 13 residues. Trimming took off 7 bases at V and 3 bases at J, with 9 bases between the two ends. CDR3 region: CASTWGPNEKLFF. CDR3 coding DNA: TGTGCCAGCACCTGGGGACCTAATGAAAAACTGTTTTTT.

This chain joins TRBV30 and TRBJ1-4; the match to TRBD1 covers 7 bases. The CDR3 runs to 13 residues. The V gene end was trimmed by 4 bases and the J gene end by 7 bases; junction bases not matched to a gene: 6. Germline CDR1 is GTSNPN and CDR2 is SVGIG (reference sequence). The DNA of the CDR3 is TGTGCCTGGACCCGGGACAGAACTGAAAAACTGTTTTTT. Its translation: CAWTRDRTEKLFF.

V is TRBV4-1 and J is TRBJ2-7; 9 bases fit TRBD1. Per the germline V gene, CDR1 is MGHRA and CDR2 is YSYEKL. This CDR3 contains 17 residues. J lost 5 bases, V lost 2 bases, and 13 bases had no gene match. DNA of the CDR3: TGCGCCAGCAGCCAACCCCTGTCCCGGGACAGGGCAGACGAGCAGTACTTC. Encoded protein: CASSQPLSRDRADEQYF.

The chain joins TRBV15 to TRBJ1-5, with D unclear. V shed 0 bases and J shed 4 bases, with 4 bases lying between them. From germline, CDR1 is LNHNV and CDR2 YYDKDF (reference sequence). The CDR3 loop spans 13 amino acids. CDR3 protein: CATSRDLNQPQHF. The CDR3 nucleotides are TGTGCCACCAGCAGAGATCTAAATCAGCCCCAGCATTTT.

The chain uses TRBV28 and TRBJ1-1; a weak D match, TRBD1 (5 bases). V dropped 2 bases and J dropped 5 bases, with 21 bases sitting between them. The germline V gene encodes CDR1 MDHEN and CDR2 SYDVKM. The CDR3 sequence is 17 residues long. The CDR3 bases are TGTGCCAGCAGTTTAAGGGGCTGGCGAGGCGTAGGGACTGAAGCTTTCTTT. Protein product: CASSLRGWRGVGTEAFF.